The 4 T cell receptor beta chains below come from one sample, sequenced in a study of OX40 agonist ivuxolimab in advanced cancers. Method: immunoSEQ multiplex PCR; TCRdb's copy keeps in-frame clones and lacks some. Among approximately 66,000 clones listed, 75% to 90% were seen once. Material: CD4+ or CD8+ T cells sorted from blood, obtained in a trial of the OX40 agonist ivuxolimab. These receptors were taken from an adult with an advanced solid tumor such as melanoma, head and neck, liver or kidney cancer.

CDR3 sequence (DNA): TGCGCCAGCAGCCAAGATCAAGCGGGAAGAGCCAAAAACATTCAGTACTTC. Translation gives CASSQDQAGRAKNIQYF. The rearrangement joins TRBV4-3 to TRBJ2-4; 7 bases map to TRBD2. The CDR3 extends over 17 amino acids. V gave up 0 bases and J gave up 0 bases; unmatched junction bases: 5. Germline CDR1 and CDR2: LGHNA and YSLEER.

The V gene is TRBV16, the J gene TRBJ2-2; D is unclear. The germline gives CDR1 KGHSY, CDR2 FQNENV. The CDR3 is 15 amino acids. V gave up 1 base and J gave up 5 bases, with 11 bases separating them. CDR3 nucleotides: TGTGCCAGCAGCCAATTGGTTACTATAACCGGGGAGCTGTTTTTT. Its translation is CASSQLVTITGELFF.

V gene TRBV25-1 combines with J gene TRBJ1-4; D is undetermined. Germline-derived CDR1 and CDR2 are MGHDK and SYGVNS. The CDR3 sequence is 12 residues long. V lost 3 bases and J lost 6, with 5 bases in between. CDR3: CASSDRDEKLFF. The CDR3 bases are TGTGCCAGCAGTGATCGGGATGAAAAACTGTTTTTT.

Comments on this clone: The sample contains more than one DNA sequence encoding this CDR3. The CDR3 sequence: CAIRTGTGGLYEQYF. CDR3 coding DNA: TGTGCCATCAGGACTGGGACAGGGGGTCTCTACGAGCAGTACTTC. This chain uses TRBV10-3 with TRBJ2-7, with 11 bases aligning to TRBD1. Germline CDR1 is ENHRY and CDR2 is SYGVKD. This CDR3 contains 15 residues. The V gene end was trimmed by 6 bases and the J gene end by 3 bases; junction bases not matched to a gene: 7.